The present entry profiles one TCR beta chain with its context. This clone has only one observation. Its antigen remains undetermined. No much larger clone is present one base from it, and per-base qualities are unavailable. The source of the sample is a study of shared clonotypes between healthy human individuals (TCRdb year 2020). General notes on the study: Two women and three men aged 18 to 49 years were included in the cohort. To estimate repertoire size and how much clonotypes are shared between individuals, the study performed deep sequencing of blood TCR repertoires from roughly five healthy adults. For each donor, three plates each were used for CD4 naive and CD4 memory, two plates were used for CD8 naive, and one plate was used for CD8 memory. To increase sequencing depth and limit assay-specific biases, different laboratories used diverse techniques to prepare libraries and sequence TCR repertoires. Leukapheresis yielded between about 0.85 and 9.5 billion PBMCs per donor. Broader findings and caveats from the paper: Compared with non-shared clonotypes, clonotypes shared by all four sorted-subset donors had higher generation probabilities. Because the study included a small number of donors, the genetic and exposure-history diversity represented was limited. Even with the large sequencing depth, rarefaction of the sorted-subset datasets indicated that sequencing was incomplete. Only blood was sampled, and tissue TCR repertoires likely differ from those in blood. Larger estimated clonotype richness was generally found for naive subsets than for memory subsets. About 5% of naive CD4, 3.5% of naive CD8, 2.3% of memory CD4, and about 0.4% of memory CD8 clonotypes were shared across several donors. Pairwise subsampling led to the expectation that sequencing depth would affect the degree of clonotype sharing among donors.

TCR CDR3 regions were amplified from genomic DNA by multiplex PCR using the deep immunoSEQ assay. For each cell subset, the extracted genomic DNA was distributed evenly across all wells of several immunoSEQ 96-well plates, and each plate served as one replicate. Each replicate PCR for sorted subsets received about 200 ng genomic DNA, equal to about 29,000 T cell genomes. The purified libraries were quantified using a Qubit 3.0 fluorometer, sized with a Bioanalyzer 2100, and then quantified again using the KAPA Library Quantification kit. A separate single-read 150-cycle Illumina NextSeq 550 flow cell was used to sequence each immunoSEQ 96-well plate. The original methods were these. The immunoSEQ output contained only junctional sequences without quality scores, so filtering could not match that applied to full-length reads. To assign V/J genes and CDR3, sequences were annotated against IMGT germline references using PyIR, a Python wrapper for IgBLAST v1.9. Any read was removed if the V/J assignment was weak (E-value above 1e-6), the CDR3 was missing, or the read contained stop codons, out-of-frame junctions, or ambiguous translated residues. V3J clonotypes were defined by identical inferred V gene, J gene, and CDR3 amino acid sequence. Percentage overlap between repertoires was computed as shared unique clonotypes divided by the size of the smaller repertoire. Richness of each repertoire was evaluated using RTK rarefaction, the Chao1 estimator, and Recon v2.1 estimates of unobserved clonotypes. For all TCRbeta clonotypes obtained by the gDNA method from several donors, generation probabilities were computed with OLGA. In its TCRdb copy, this immuneACCESS table keeps in-frame sequences only and misses some clones. Where compared with another copy, unresolved V genes explain less than half of these, and the others have no known cause. D and trimming come from the DNA, and the V and J calls and clone size come from that table. Within this sample are 2 million to 3 million clones, with 93% of them counted one time only. The top ten hold approximately 0.37% of the sample.

The donors were healthy, HIV-negative adults who had no recently reported acute infections or vaccinations. Only Caucasian adults living in Nashville, Tennessee, USA were represented among the donors. CD4+ T cells were enriched through magnetic negative selection, after which naive cells were positively selected on CD45RA and the remaining negative fraction served as the memory subset. After blood collection by leukapheresis, PBMCs were isolated using Ficoll-Histopaque density gradient centrifugation and then cryopreserved in the vapor phase of liquid nitrogen. Analytical flow cytometry was used to check the purity and quantity of each magnetically sorted T cell population. Genomic DNA was isolated from each sorted fraction and quantified by UV absorbance on a Nanodrop 2000c. The CDR3, from cysteine to phenylalanine, totals 16 residues. The retained sequence is limited to the CDR3, 48 bases, with the frame set at the first base. The germline V gene provides CDR1 SNHLY and CDR2 FYNNEI. Trimmed from V: 1 base; trimmed from J: 6 bases; junction bases lacking a gene match: 5.

The sequenced sample consisted of naive CD4+ T cells from PBMCs. The intended sense of this specimen's cell subset or site label: CD45RA+ positively selected. The receptor was isolated from a man aged 18 to 35 in good health. Some clones in this sample may be carry-over from other donors' samples. The receptor chain draws on TRBV2 and TRBJ2-5; the central 13 bases match TRBD2. The CDR3 loop reads CASSEVAGLAGKTQYF. In nucleotides, the sequence is TGTGCCAGCAGTGAAGTAGCGGGACTAGCGGGGAAGACCCAGTACTTC.